This T cell receptor (beta chain) originates from a study of technical replicates of blood from a handful of donors. Germline V gene lookup returns CDR1 GTSNPN and CDR2 SVGIG (reference sequence). The CDR3 totals 13 residues. The ends lost 3 bases at V and 1 base at J; junction bases unmatched: 0. The repertoire was sequenced with immunoSEQ multiplex PCR; TCRdb's copy has only in-frame clones and lacks some. The sample lists 60,000 to 70,000 clones, nearly 98% occurring once. The sequenced sample consisted of T cells isolated from PBMCs. This chain joins TRBV30 and TRBJ2-5, with 9 positions matching TRBD2. This receptor was taken from a human donor in good health. The CDR3 nucleotides read TGTGCCTGGAGGGGACTAGCCCAAGAGACCCAGTACTTC. This translates into CAWRGLAQETQYF. The full variable domain, in which reference TRBV30 and TRBJ2-5 provide the parts outside the CDR3, is SQTIHQWPATLVQPVGSPLSLECTVEGTSNPNLYWYRQAAGRGLQLLFYSVGIGQISSEVPQNLSASRPQDRQFILSSKKLLLSDSGFYLCAWRGLAQETQYFGPGTRLLVL.